Presented here are 14 T cell receptor beta chains from one specimen sequenced in a study of T cell responses to AZD1222 COVID-19 vaccine. Sequencing was performed with immunoSEQ multiplex PCR; in TCRdb, only in-frame clones are kept and a portion is missing. The sample has about 76,000 clones, around nine tenths seen once. Specimen: peripheral blood, collected on day 0 of AZD1222 vaccination. All receptors come from an adult in good health.

The chain employs TRBV9 and TRBJ2-1, with a possible D match to TRBD2 (7 bases). The V gene lost 6 bases and the J gene lost 5 bases, with 21 bases spanning the gap. Germline CDR1 and CDR2: SGDLS and YYNGEE. CDR3 length equals 16 residues. The CDR3 region has the DNA TGTGCCAGCACCCCGATGGGGGGCGGGGGCCACAATGAGCAGTTCTTC. It translates to CASTPMGGGGHNEQFF.

The gene calls are TRBV5-1 and TRBJ1-6, with D maybe TRBD1 (6 bases). Trimming removed 0 bases at V and 4 bases at J, with 11 bases between. Germline V gives CDR1 SGHRS, CDR2 YFSETQ. CDR3 length equals 16 residues. The CDR3 sequence is CASSLVVTGYNSPLHF. The CDR3 coding sequence is TGCGCCAGCAGCTTGGTTGTGACAGGATATAATTCACCCCTCCACTTT.

The table lists this clone with a count of one. The V gene is TRBV6-4, the J gene TRBJ1-2, with a possible D match to TRBD1 (5 bases). Per germline, CDR1 MRHNA and CDR2 SNTAGT. Trimming removed 6 bases at V and 6 bases at J, with 20 bases between. This CDR3 spans 15 amino acids. CDR3 sequence (DNA): TGTGCCAGCAGCGCTTATTACCAAGGGGTCAATGGCTACACCTTC. Its protein product is CASSAYYQGVNGYTF.

This chain connects TRBV18 to TRBJ2-7; perhaps TRBD1 as D (6 bases). V was shortened by 5 bases and J by 5 bases, with 16 bases between the two germline ends. There are 14 residues in the CDR3. Germline V lookup: CDR1 KGHSH, CDR2 LQKENI. The CDR3 DNA is TGTGCCAGCTCAGAACGCCGGGACACCCACGAGCAGTACGTC. It translates to CASSERRDTHEQYV.

This clone was counted once. This sample also contains other DNA sequences that code for the same CDR3. The chain combines TRBV7-2 with TRBJ2-3; unclear D gene. Germline-derived CDR1 and CDR2 are SGHTA and FQGNSA. There are 12 residues in the CDR3. V was clipped by 3 bases and J by 5 bases, with 6 bases between them. CDR3 sequence reads: CASSFLRDTQYF. The CDR3 nucleotides read TGTGCCAGCAGCTTTCTGCGAGATACGCAGTATTTT.

This clone appeared a few times. The chain joins TRBV7-9 to TRBJ1-5, with 7 bases that match TRBD1. The CDR3 consists of 15 residues. V was clipped by 5 bases and J by 5 bases; unmatched bases: 9. Germline-derived CDR1 and CDR2 are SEHNR and FQNEAQ (reference sequence). The CDR3, as DNA: TGTGCCAGCAGCGACCGCCGGGACAGCTATCAGCCCCAGCATTTT. Residues: CASSDRRDSYQPQHF. The complete variable domain, with remaining parts taken from reference TRBV7-9 and TRBJ1-5, reads DTGVSQNPRHKITKRGQNVTFRCDPISEHNRLYWYRQTLGQGPEFLTYFQNEAQLEKSRLLSDRFSAERPKGSFSTLEIQRTEQGDSAMYLCASSDRRDSYQPQHFGDGTRLSIL.

Here the CDR3 reads CATGNGRNQPQHF. The CDR3, as DNA: TGTGCCACGGGTAATGGGCGGAATCAGCCCCAGCATTTT. The J gene is TRBJ1-5, the V gene TRBV28; D is ambiguous. Per germline, CDR1 MDHEN and CDR2 SYDVKM. The length of the CDR3 is 13 residues. V gave up 10 bases and J gave up 4 bases, with 14 bases separating them.

The J gene is TRBJ2-7, the V gene TRBV25-1, with a tentative D call TRBD2 (6 bases). CDR1 and CDR2 from the germline V gene are MGHDK and SYGVNS. Trimming pared 4 bases from V and 7 bases from J, leaving 17 bases between. The CDR3 covers 14 residues. This CDR3 reads CASSGDFPGEEQYF. CDR3 DNA: TGTGCCAGCAGTGGGGACTTCCCCGGGGAAGAGCAGTACTTC.

This chain links TRBV7-9 with TRBJ1-3, with D unclear. Germline assignment: CDR1 SEHNR and CDR2 FQNEAQ (reference sequence). The V gene lost 5 bases and the J gene lost 4 bases, with 15 bases spanning the gap. This CDR3 has 15 amino acids. This CDR3 is CASSPRGGQGNTIYF. The CDR3 DNA is TGTGCCAGCAGCCCCCGGGGAGGGCAGGGAAACACCATATATTTT. The full variable domain, rest sourced from reference TRBV7-9 and TRBJ1-3, is DTGVSQNPRHKITKRGQNVTFRCDPISEHNRLYWYRQTLGQGPEFLTYFQNEAQLEKSRLLSDRFSAERPKGSFSTLEIQRTEQGDSAMYLCASSPRGGQGNTIYFGEGSWLTVV.

The genes are TRBV28 and TRBJ1-1; maybe TRBD1 (6 bases). Germline-derived CDR1 and CDR2 are MDHEN and SYDVKM. This CDR3 spans 15 amino acids. V lost 6 bases, J lost 5 bases, and 19 bases lay in between. CDR3 in amino acids: CASRQTRGAWTEAFF. As DNA, the CDR3 is TGTGCCAGCAGACAAACCCGGGGGGCATGGACTGAAGCTTTCTTT.

The genes are TRBV29-1 and TRBJ2-5; maybe TRBD1 (6 bases). The V gene's germline CDR1 is SQVTM and CDR2 ANQGSEA. Trimming took 7 bases from V and 5 from J, leaving 11 bases between them. The CDR3 is made up of 11 amino acids. CDR3 sequence (DNA): TGCAGCGCGGGACACCGCGAGACCCAGTACTTC. Protein product: CSAGHRETQYF.

The V and J genes are TRBV19 and TRBJ2-3; 9 nucleotides match TRBD2. V shed 3 bases and J 5 bases; nucleotides not matched to a gene: 9. CDR3 length equals 16 residues. The germline V gene has CDR1 LNHDA and CDR2 SQIVND (reference sequence). CDR3 residues: CASSMGLAQVVDTQYF. CDR3 DNA sequence: TGTGCCAGTAGTATGGGACTAGCCCAAGTGGTAGATACGCAGTATTTT.

V gene TRBV27 combines with J gene TRBJ1-6; D is unclear. The CDR3 extends over 13 amino acids. The germline V and J ends were trimmed by 6 bases and 9 bases, with 12 bases remaining between them. Germline CDR1 and CDR2: MNHEY and SMNVEV (reference sequence). CDR3 in amino acids: CASRPGGFSPLHF. The CDR3 DNA sequence: TGTGCCAGCAGGCCCGGAGGGTTTTCACCCCTCCACTTT.

V usage is TRBV4-2 and J usage is TRBJ2-7, with D unresolved. CDR3 length: 12 amino acids. V lost 3 bases, J lost 1 base, and 4 bases lay in between. From germline, CDR1 is LGHNA and CDR2 YNFKEQ. CDR3 residues: CASSQGSYEQYF. CDR3 bases: TGTGCCAGCAGCCAGGGTTCCTACGAGCAGTACTTC.